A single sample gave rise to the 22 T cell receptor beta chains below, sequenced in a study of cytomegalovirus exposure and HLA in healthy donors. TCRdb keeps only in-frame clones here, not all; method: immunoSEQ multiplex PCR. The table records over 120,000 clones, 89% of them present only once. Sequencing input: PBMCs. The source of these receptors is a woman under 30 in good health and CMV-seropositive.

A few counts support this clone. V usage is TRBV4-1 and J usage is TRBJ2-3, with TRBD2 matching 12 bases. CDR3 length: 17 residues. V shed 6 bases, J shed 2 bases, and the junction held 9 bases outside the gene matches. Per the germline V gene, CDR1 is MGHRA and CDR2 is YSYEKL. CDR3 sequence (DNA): TGCGCCAGCAGACCGGGGGGACTAGCGGGTTACACAGATACGCAGTATTTT. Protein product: CASRPGGLAGYTDTQYF.

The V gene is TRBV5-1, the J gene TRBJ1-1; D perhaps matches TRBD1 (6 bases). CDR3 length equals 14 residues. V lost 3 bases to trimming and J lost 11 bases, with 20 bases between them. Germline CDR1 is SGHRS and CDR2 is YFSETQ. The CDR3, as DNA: TGCGCCAGCAGCTATCAGGACAGACATGGCTCTGCTTTCTTT. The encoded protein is CASSYQDRHGSAFF.

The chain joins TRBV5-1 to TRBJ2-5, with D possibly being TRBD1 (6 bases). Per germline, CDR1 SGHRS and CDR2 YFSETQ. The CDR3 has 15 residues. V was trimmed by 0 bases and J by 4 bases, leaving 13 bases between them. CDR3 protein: CASSLGSGAGETQYF. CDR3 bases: TGCGCCAGCAGCTTGGGGTCAGGGGCTGGAGAGACCCAGTACTTC.

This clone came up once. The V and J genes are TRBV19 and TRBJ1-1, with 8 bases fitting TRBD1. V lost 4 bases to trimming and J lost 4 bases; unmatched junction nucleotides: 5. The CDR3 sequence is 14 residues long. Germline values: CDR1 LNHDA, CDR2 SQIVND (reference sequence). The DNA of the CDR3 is TGTGCCAGTAGTAGGACAGGGATCTCCACTGAAGCTTTCTTT. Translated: CASSRTGISTEAFF. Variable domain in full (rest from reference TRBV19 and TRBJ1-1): DGGITQSPKYLFRKEGQNVTLSCEQNLNHDAMYWYRQDPGQGLRLIYYSQIVNDFQKGDIAEGYSVSREKKESFPLTVTSAQKNPTAFYLCASSRTGISTEAFFGQGTRLTVV.

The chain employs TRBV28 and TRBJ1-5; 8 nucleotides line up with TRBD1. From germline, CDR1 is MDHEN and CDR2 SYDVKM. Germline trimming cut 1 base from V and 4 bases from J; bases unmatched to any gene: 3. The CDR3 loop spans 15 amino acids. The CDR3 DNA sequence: TGTGCCAGCAGTTTATTGGACAGGGTGAATCAGCCCCAGCATTTT. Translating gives CASSLLDRVNQPQHF.

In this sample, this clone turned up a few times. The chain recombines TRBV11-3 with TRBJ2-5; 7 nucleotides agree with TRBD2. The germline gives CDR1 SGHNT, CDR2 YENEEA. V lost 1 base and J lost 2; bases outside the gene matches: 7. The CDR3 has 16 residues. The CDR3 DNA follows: TGTGCCAGCAGCTTAGCTCCTTTGGGGGGGCAAGAGACCCAGTACTTC. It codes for CASSLAPLGGQETQYF.

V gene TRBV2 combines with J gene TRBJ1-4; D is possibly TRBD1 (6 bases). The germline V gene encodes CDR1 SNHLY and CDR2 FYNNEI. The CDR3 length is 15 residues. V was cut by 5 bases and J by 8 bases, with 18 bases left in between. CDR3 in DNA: TGTGCCAGCAGTAGGGCACAGGGAGTCGGGGAAAAACTGTTTTTT. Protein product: CASSRAQGVGEKLFF.

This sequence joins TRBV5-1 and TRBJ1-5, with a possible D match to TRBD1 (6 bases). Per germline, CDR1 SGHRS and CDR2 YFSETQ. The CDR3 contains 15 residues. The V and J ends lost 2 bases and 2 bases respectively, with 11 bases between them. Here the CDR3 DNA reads TGCGCCAGCAGCTTATCTGGGGGCGGCAATCAGCCCCAGCATTTT. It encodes CASSLSGGGNQPQHF.

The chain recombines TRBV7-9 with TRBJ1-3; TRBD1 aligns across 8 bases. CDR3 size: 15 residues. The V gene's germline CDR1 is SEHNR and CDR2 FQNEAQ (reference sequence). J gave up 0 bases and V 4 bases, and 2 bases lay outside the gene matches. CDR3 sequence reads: CASSWDRSSGNTIYF. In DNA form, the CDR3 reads TGTGCCAGCAGCTGGGACAGGAGCTCTGGAAACACCATATATTTT. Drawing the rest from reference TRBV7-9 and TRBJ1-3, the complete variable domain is DTGVSQNPRHKITKRGQNVTFRCDPISEHNRLYWYRQTLGQGPEFLTYFQNEAQLEKSRLLSDRFSAERPKGSFSTLEIQRTEQGDSAMYLCASSWDRSSGNTIYFGEGSWLTVV.

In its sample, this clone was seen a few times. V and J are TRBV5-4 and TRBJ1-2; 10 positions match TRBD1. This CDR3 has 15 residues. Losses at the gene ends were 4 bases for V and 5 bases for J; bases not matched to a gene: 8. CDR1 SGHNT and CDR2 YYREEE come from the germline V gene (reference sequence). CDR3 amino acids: CASSEGDRGLYGYTF. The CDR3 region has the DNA TGTGCCAGCAGCGAGGGGGACAGGGGTCTGTATGGCTACACCTTC.

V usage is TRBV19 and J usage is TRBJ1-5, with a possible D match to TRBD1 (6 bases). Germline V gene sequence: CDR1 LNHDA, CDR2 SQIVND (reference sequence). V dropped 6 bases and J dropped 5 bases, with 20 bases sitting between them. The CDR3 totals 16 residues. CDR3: CASSPLVQGAHQPQHF. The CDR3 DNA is TGTGCCAGTAGCCCCTTGGTACAGGGAGCACATCAGCCCCAGCATTTT.

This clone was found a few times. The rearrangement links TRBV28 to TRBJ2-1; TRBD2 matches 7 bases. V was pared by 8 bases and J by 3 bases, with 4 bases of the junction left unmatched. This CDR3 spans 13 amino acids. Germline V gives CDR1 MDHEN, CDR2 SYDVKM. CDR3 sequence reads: CASGLADYNEQFF. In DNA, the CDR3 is TGTGCCAGCGGGCTAGCGGACTACAATGAGCAGTTCTTC.

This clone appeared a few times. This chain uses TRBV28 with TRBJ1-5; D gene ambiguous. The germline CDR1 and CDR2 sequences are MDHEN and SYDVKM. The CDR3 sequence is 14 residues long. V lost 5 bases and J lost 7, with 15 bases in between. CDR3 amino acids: CASSGRGYGQPQHF. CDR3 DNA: TGTGCCAGCAGTGGGAGAGGGTACGGACAGCCCCAGCATTTT.

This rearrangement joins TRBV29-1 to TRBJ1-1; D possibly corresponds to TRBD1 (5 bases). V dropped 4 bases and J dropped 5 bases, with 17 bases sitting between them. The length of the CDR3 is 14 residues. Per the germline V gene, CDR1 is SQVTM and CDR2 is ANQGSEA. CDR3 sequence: CSVGSQGGGTEAFF. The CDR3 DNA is TGCAGCGTTGGGTCCCAGGGCGGTGGGACTGAAGCTTTCTTT.

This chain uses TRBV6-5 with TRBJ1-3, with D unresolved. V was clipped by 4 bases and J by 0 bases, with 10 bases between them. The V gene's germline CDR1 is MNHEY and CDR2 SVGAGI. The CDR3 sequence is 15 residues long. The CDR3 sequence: CASSFTDASGNTIYF. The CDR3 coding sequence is TGTGCCAGCAGTTTCACAGACGCCTCTGGAAACACCATATATTTT.

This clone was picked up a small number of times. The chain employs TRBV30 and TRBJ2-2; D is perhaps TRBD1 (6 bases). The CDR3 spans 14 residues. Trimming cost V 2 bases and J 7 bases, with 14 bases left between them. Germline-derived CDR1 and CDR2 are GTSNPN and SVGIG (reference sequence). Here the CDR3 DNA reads TGTGCCTGGAGTCCGGCGGACAGACTCGGGGAGCTGTTTTTT. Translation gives CAWSPADRLGELFF.

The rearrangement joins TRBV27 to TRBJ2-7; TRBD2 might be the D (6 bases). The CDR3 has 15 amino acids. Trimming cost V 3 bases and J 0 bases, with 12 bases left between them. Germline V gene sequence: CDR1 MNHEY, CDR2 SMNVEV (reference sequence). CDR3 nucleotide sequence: TGTGCCAGCAGTTTCGGCCGGGGACTCTCCTACGAGCAGTACTTC. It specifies CASSFGRGLSYEQYF.

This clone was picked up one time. In DNA, the CDR3 is TGTGCCAGCAGTTTGGGACAGGGTGATGGCTACACCTTC. This translates into CASSLGQGDGYTF. This sequence joins TRBV28 and TRBJ1-2, with 9 nucleotides matching TRBD1. The germline V gene encodes CDR1 MDHEN and CDR2 SYDVKM. CDR3 size: 13 residues. V dropped 3 bases and J dropped 6; count of bases not matched to a gene: 2.

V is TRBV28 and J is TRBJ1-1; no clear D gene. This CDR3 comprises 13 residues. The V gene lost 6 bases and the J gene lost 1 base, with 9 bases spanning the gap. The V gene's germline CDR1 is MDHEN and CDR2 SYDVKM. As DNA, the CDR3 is TGTGCCAGCAGCTTCCGTAGGAACACTGAAGCTTTCTTT. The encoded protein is CASSFRRNTEAFF.

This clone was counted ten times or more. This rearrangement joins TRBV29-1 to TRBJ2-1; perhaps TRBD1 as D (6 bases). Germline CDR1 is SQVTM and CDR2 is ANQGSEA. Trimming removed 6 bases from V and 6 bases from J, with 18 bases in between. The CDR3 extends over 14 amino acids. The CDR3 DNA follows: TGCAGCGTAACCGGGACAAGTAACTCCAATGAGCAGTTCTTC. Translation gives CSVTGTSNSNEQFF.

The CDR3 sequence is CASSRTSTDTQYF. The CDR3, as DNA: TGTGCCAGCAGTCGGACTAGCACAGATACGCAGTATTTT. The rearrangement joins TRBV5-4 to TRBJ2-3; tentatively, D is TRBD2 (5 bases). This CDR3 has 13 residues. V lost 5 bases to trimming and J lost 0 bases, with 7 bases between them. Germline lookup yields CDR1 SGHNT and CDR2 YYREEE (reference sequence).

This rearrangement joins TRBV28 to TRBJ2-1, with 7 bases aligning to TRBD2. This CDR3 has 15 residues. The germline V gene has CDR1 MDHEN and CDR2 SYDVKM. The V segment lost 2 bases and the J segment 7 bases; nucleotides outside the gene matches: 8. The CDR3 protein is CASSLGRGIANEQFF. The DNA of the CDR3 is TGTGCCAGCAGTTTAGGGAGGGGAATCGCAAATGAGCAGTTCTTC.